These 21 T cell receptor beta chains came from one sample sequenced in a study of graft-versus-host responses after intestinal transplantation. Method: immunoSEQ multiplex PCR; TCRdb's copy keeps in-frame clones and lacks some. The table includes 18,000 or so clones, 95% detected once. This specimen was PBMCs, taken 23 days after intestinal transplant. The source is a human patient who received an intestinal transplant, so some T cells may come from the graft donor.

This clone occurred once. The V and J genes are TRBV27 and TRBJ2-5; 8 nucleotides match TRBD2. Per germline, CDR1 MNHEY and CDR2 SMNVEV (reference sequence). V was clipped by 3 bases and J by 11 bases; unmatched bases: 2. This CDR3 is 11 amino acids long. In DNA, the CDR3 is TGTGCCAGCAGTTTCGGGGGGGAGCAGTACTTC. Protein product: CASSFGGEQYF.

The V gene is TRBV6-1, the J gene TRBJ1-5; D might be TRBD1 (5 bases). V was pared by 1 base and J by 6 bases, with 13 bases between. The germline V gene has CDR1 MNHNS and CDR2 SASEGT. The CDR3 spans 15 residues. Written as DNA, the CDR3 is TGTGCCAGCAGTGAAGGATGGCAGGGCGGTCAGCCCCAGCATTTT. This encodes CASSEGWQGGQPQHF.

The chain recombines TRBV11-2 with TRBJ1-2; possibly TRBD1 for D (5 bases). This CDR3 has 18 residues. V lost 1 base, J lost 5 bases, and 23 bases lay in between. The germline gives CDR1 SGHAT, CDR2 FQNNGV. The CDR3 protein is CASSLGTEGQGKRYGYTF. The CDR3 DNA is TGTGCCAGCAGCTTAGGGACCGAGGGGCAGGGAAAGAGATATGGCTACACCTTC.

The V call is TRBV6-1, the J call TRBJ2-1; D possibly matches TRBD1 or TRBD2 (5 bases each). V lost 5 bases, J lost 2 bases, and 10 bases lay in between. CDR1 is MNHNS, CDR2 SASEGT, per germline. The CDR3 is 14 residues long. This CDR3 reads CASSHGDPYNEQFF. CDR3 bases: TGTGCCAGCAGTCACGGGGACCCCTACAATGAGCAGTTCTTC.

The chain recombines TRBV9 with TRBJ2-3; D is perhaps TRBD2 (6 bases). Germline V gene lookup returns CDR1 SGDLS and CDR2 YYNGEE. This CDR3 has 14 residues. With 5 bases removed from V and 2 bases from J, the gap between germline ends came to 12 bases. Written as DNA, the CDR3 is TGTGCCAGCAGTAGCGGTCATAACACAGATACGCAGTATTTT. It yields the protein CASSSGHNTDTQYF.

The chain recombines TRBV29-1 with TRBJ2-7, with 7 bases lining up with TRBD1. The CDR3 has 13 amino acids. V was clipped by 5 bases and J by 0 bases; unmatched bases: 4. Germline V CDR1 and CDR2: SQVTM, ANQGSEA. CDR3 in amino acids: CSVLTGSSYEQYF. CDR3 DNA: TGCAGCGTTCTGACAGGGAGCTCCTACGAGCAGTACTTC.

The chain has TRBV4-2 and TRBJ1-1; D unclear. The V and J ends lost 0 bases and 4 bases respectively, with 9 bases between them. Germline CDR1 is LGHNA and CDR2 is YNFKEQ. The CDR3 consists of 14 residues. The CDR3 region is CASSQDWGGTEAFF. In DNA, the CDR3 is TGTGCCAGCAGCCAAGATTGGGGTGGCACTGAAGCTTTCTTT.

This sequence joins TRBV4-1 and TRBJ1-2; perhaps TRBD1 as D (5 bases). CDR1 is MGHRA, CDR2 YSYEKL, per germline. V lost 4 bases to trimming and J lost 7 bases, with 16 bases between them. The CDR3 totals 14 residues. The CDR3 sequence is CASSPWGRKGGYTF. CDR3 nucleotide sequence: TGCGCCAGCAGCCCCTGGGGGAGAAAAGGTGGCTACACCTTC.

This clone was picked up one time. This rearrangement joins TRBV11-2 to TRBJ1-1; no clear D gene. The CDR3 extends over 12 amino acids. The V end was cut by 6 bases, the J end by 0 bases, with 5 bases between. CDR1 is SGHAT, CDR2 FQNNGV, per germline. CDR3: CASRPLNTEAFF. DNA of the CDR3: TGTGCCAGCAGGCCCTTGAACACTGAAGCTTTCTTT.

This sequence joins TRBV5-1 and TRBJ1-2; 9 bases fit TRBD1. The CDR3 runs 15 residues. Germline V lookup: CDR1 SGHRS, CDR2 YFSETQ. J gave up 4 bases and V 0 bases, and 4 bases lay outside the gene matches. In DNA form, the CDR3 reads TGCGCCAGCAGCTTGGGGGACAGGGATGGCTATGGCTACACCTTC. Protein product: CASSLGDRDGYGYTF.

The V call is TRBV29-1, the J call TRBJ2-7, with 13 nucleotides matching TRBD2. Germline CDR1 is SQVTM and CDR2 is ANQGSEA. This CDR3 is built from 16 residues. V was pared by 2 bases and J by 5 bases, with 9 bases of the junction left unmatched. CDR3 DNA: TGCAGCGTTGAATTTTGGACTAGCGGGAGTTCCCACGAGCAGTACTTC. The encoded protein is CSVEFWTSGSSHEQYF.

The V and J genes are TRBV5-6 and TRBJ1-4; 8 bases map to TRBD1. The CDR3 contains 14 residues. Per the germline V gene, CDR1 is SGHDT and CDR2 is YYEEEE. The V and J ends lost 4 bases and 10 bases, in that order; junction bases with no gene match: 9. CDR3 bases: TGTGCCAGCAGCGAGCAGGGGGCCGCGGTAAAACTGTTTTTT. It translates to CASSEQGAAVKLFF.

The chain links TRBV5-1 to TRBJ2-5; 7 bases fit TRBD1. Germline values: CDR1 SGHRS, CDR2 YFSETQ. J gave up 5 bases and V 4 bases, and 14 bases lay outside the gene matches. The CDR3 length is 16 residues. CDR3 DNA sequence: TGCGCCAGCAGCCCTTATACGACAGGGTGGGACGAGACCCAGTACTTC. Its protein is CASSPYTTGWDETQYF.

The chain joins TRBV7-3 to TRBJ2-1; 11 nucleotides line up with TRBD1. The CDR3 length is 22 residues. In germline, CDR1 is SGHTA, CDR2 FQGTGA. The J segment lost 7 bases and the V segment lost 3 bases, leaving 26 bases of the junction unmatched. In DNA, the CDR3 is TGTGCCAGCAGCTTTCTGCCGCACTCCGGGACAGGGGGTTATGGGTTTATGAATGAGCAGTTCTTC. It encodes CASSFLPHSGTGGYGFMNEQFF. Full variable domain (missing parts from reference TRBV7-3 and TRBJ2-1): GAGVSQTPSNKVTEKGKYVELRCDPISGHTALYWYRQSLGQGPEFLIYFQGTGAADDSGLPNDRFFAVRPEGSVSTLKIQRTERGDSAVYLCASSFLPHSGTGGYGFMNEQFFGPGTRLTVL.

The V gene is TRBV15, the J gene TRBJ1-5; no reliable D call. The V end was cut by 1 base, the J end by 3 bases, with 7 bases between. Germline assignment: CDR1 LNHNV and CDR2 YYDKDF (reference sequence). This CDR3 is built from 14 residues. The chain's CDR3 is CATSRVSDNQPQHF. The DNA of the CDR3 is TGTGCCACCAGCAGAGTCAGCGACAATCAGCCCCAGCATTTT.

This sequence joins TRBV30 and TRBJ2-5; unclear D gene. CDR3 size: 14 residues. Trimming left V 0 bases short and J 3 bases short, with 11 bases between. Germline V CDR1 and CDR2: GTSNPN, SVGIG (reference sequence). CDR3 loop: CAWSVVQAEETQYF. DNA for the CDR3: TGTGCCTGGAGTGTGGTTCAGGCCGAAGAGACCCAGTACTTC.

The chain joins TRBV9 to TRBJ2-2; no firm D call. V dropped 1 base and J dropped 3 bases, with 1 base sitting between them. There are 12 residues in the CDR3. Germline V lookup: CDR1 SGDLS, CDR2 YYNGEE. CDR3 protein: CASSVHTGELFF. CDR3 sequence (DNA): TGTGCCAGCAGCGTACACACCGGGGAGCTGTTTTTT.

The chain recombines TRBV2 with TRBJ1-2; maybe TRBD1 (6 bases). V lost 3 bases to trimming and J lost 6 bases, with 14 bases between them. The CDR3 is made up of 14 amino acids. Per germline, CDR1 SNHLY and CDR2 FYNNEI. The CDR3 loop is CASSDEGGLDGYTF. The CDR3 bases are TGTGCCAGCAGTGATGAGGGGGGTCTGGATGGCTACACCTTC.

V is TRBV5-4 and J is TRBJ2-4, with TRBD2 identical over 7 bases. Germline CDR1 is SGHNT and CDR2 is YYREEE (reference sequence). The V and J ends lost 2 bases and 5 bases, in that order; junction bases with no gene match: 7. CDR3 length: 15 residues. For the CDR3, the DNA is TGTGCCAGCAGCTTAGGGAGGGAAGAGGAAAACATTCAGTACTTC. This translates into CASSLGREEENIQYF.

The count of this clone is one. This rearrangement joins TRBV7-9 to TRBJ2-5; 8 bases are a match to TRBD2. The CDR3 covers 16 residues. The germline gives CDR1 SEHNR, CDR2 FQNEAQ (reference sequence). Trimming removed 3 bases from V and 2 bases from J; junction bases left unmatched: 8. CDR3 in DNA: TGTGCCAGCAGCTTGGTTAATAGCGGGGCTCAAGAGACCCAGTACTTC. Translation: CASSLVNSGAQETQYF.

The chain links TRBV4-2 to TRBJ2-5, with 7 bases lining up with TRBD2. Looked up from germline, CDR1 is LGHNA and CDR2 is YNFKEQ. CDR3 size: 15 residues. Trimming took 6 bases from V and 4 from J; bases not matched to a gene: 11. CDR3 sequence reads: CASSPWTRPGETQYF. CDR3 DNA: TGTGCCAGCAGTCCCTGGACTAGACCAGGAGAGACCCAGTACTTC.